The 23 T cell receptor beta chains below all came from one sample that was sequenced in a study of blood T cell repertoires in COVID-19. Sequenced by immunoSEQ multiplex PCR; TCRdb stores in-frame clones only, minus some. Among about 54,000 clones listed, 65% to 90% were seen once. Input material: peripheral blood. The source of these receptors is a human donor in a cohort sampled during active COVID-19.

The J gene is TRBJ2-1, the V gene TRBV27; a weak D match, TRBD2 (6 bases). Trimming stripped 2 bases from V and 4 bases from J, with 12 bases between. Germline CDR1 is MNHEY and CDR2 is SMNVEV (reference sequence). CDR3 size: 15 residues. CDR3 in DNA: TGTGCCAGCAGTTTAACCCGGGAGAGGTACAATGAGCAGTTCTTC. Its translation is CASSLTRERYNEQFF.

The rearrangement joins TRBV5-4 to TRBJ2-3; D remains unclear. There are 14 residues in the CDR3. V was pared by 1 base and J by 1 base, with 7 bases between. CDR1 and CDR2 from the germline V gene are SGHNT and YYREEE (reference sequence). CDR3 sequence (DNA): TGTGCCAGCAGCTTGTACAGACGCACAGATACGCAGTATTTT. This gives the protein CASSLYRRTDTQYF.

This chain links TRBV9 with TRBJ2-1; 9 bases fit TRBD2. CDR1 and CDR2 (germline): SGDLS, YYNGEE. Trimming at V came to 3 bases and at J to 6 bases, leaving 4 bases not matched to a gene. There are 14 residues in the CDR3. The CDR3 nucleotides read TGTGCCAGCAGCGGCGGGAGGGAAGGCAATGAGCAGTTCTTC. Protein product: CASSGGREGNEQFF.

The rearrangement joins TRBV6-2 or TRBV6-3 to TRBJ2-7; TRBD2 matches 11 bases. The germline V gene encodes CDR1 MNHEY and CDR2 SVGEGT. The CDR3 runs 16 residues. Unmatched junction bases numbered 2, after V lost 1 base and J lost 0 bases. CDR3 sequence: CASSYLGLAVSYEQYF. DNA for the CDR3: TGTGCCAGCAGTTACTTGGGACTAGCGGTCTCCTACGAGCAGTACTTC.

There are a few counts of this clone. The gene calls are TRBV10-3 and TRBJ1-2, with 7 bases fitting TRBD1. The CDR3 extends over 13 amino acids. Germline trimming cut 8 bases from V and 4 bases from J; bases unmatched to any gene: 7. CDR1 and CDR2 (germline): ENHRY, SYGVKD. The DNA of the CDR3 is TGTGCCATCGCGATGACAGGGACCTATGGCTACACCTTC. The encoded protein is CAIAMTGTYGYTF.

The V call is TRBV7-8, the J call TRBJ2-6; the D is unclear. The V end lost 5 bases, the J end lost 0 bases, and 11 bases lay between the germline ends. CDR3 size: 16 residues. Germline V CDR1 and CDR2: SGHVS, FQNEAQ. In nucleotides, the CDR3 is TGTGCCAGCAGCGGCAGAGGCTACTCTGGGGCCAACGTCCTGACTTTC. It specifies CASSGRGYSGANVLTF. The full variable domain, its missing parts supplied by reference TRBV7-8 and TRBJ2-6, is GAGVSQSPRYKVAKRGQDVALRCDPISGHVSLFWYQQALGQGPEFLTYFQNEAQLDKSGLPSDRFFAERPEGSVSTLKIQRTQQEDSAVYLCASSGRGYSGANVLTFGAGSRLTVL.

The chain joins TRBV19 to TRBJ1-5; D remains ambiguous. The germline CDR1 and CDR2 sequences are LNHDA and SQIVND (reference sequence). Trimming cost V 3 bases and J 5 bases, with 14 bases left between them. The CDR3 has 15 amino acids. The CDR3 loop is CASSIGVPRDQPQHF. The CDR3 nucleotides read TGTGCCAGTAGTATTGGGGTCCCGAGGGATCAGCCCCAGCATTTT.

The chain has TRBV6-2 or TRBV6-3 and TRBJ2-1; 7 nucleotides line up with TRBD2. After removal of 2 bases from V and 8 bases from J, the junction contained 12 bases not matched to a gene. Germline CDR1 MNHEY, CDR2 SVGEGT. The CDR3 covers 16 residues. As DNA, the CDR3 is TGTGCCAGCAGTTACCCCGAGGGCTCCCGGGGGGATGAGCAGTTCTTC. As protein: CASSYPEGSRGDEQFF.

V and J are TRBV5-1 and TRBJ2-7, with 7 positions matching TRBD2. Germline V CDR1 and CDR2: SGHRS, YFSETQ. J was trimmed by 5 bases and V by 3 bases; bases with no gene match: 11. CDR3 length: 15 amino acids. Here the CDR3 DNA reads TGCGCCAGCAGCTCGTCCGGCGGGAGAACCAACGAGCAGTACTTC. Translation: CASSSSGGRTNEQYF.

The chain has TRBV2 and TRBJ2-3; 16 bases are shared with TRBD2. This CDR3 has 16 residues. V lost 8 bases to trimming and J lost 4 bases; unmatched junction nucleotides: 6. Looked up from germline, CDR1 is SNHLY and CDR2 is FYNNEI. In nucleotides, the CDR3 is TGTGCCAGCCTCGGGACTAGCGGGAGGGTGGCAGATACGCAGTATTTT. Its translation: CASLGTSGRVADTQYF.

The genes are TRBV30 and TRBJ1-2; D perhaps matches TRBD1 (5 bases). CDR3 length equals 14 residues. Looked up from germline, CDR1 is GTSNPN and CDR2 is SVGIG (reference sequence). V lost 0 bases and J lost 7, with 15 bases in between. CDR3 amino acids: CAWSVRAGKSGYTF. The CDR3 coding sequence is TGTGCCTGGAGTGTACGGGCAGGGAAGTCTGGCTACACCTTC.

The chain joins TRBV6-1 to TRBJ1-5; TRBD1 agrees at 7 bases. The length of the CDR3 is 16 residues. The V gene's germline CDR1 is MNHNS and CDR2 SASEGT. V lost 0 bases, J lost 4 bases, and 6 bases stayed unmatched. CDR3 in amino acids: CASSEAGTATNQPQHF. CDR3 DNA: TGTGCCAGCAGTGAAGCCGGGACAGCAACAAATCAGCCCCAGCATTTT.

J is TRBJ1-2 and V is TRBV5-4; 9 nucleotides line up with TRBD1. In germline, CDR1 is SGHNT, CDR2 YYREEE (reference sequence). V was clipped by 5 bases and J by 3 bases; unmatched bases: 11. The length of the CDR3 is 16 residues. In DNA form, the CDR3 reads TGTGCCAGCAGAAGAAGCGGGACAGGGAATTACTATGGCTACACCTTC. The encoded protein is CASRRSGTGNYYGYTF.

The chain couples TRBV29-1 to TRBJ2-7; TRBD1 might be the D (6 bases). This CDR3 has 12 amino acids. Trimming cost V 7 bases and J 0 bases, with 10 bases left between them. Germline V gene lookup returns CDR1 SQVTM and CDR2 ANQGSEA. The CDR3 here is CSAMDSSYEQYF. The CDR3 DNA reads as TGCAGCGCGATGGACAGCTCCTACGAGCAGTACTTC.

The V call is TRBV7-9, the J call TRBJ1-6; 9 bases are a match to TRBD1. Per germline, CDR1 SEHNR and CDR2 FQNEAQ (reference sequence). The CDR3 has 16 residues. The V and J ends lost 5 bases and 7 bases, in that order; junction bases with no gene match: 9. CDR3 in DNA: TGTGCCAGCAGCACCTACAGGGGGCTGGGGAATTCACCCCTCCACTTT. Residues: CASSTYRGLGNSPLHF.

CDR3 loop: CSVAQGPYEQYF. The CDR3 coding sequence is TGCAGCGTCGCACAGGGCCCCTACGAGCAGTACTTC. The J gene is TRBJ2-7, the V gene TRBV29-1, with a possible D match to TRBD1 (6 bases). Germline CDR1 and CDR2: SQVTM and ANQGSEA. CDR3 size: 12 residues. V was clipped by 6 bases and J by 2 bases, with 11 bases between them.

The chain has TRBV10-2 and TRBJ1-2, with D possibly being TRBD1 (5 bases). V dropped 6 bases and J dropped 3 bases, with 11 bases sitting between them. Germline values: CDR1 WSHSY, CDR2 SAAADI. This CDR3 has 13 amino acids. CDR3 bases: TGCGCCAGCAGGGCCCAGACAGACTATGGCTACACCTTC. It codes for CASRAQTDYGYTF.

The genes are TRBV28 and TRBJ2-1; weak D call: TRBD2 (5 bases). The CDR3 runs to 12 residues. Germline CDR1 is MDHEN and CDR2 is SYDVKM. Trimming left V 1 base short and J 10 bases short, with 8 bases between. The DNA for the CDR3 is TGTGCCAGCAGTTTATTGACGGGGGAGCAGTTCTTC. It is translated as CASSLLTGEQFF.

The chain uses TRBV30 and TRBJ2-7; 8 bases fit TRBD2. V was clipped by 3 bases and J by 4 bases; unmatched bases: 5. The germline V gene encodes CDR1 GTSNPN and CDR2 SVGIG (reference sequence). This CDR3 has 13 residues. The CDR3 coding sequence is TGTGCCTGGAGAAGCGGGAGCGGGTACGAGCAGTACTTC. Translated, it gives CAWRSGSGYEQYF.

This chain uses TRBV5-1 with TRBJ2-2, with D perhaps matching TRBD1 (6 bases). Between the trimmed V and J ends, which lost 0 bases and 7 bases, there was a span of 10 bases. This CDR3 spans 14 amino acids. Germline loops: CDR1 SGHRS, CDR2 YFSETQ. The chain's CDR3 is CASSLAGDGGELFF. The CDR3 DNA reads as TGCGCCAGCAGCTTGGCAGGGGACGGCGGGGAGCTGTTTTTT.

This chain joins TRBV4-2 and TRBJ1-1, with 7 nucleotides matching TRBD1. Germline V CDR1 and CDR2: LGHNA, YNFKEQ. The CDR3 spans 14 residues. Unmatched junction bases numbered 4, after V lost 0 bases and J lost 6 bases. The DNA for the CDR3 is TGTGCCAGCAGCCAAGAAGACAGGGTTCCTGAAGCTTTCTTT. Amino acids: CASSQEDRVPEAFF.

This clone was detected once. The V call is TRBV6-6, the J call TRBJ1-5; D perhaps matches TRBD1 (6 bases). Germline CDR1 is MNHNY and CDR2 is SVGAGI (reference sequence). V was shortened by 6 bases and J by 0 bases, with 12 bases between the two germline ends. The CDR3 runs 15 residues. CDR3 residues: CASRPAGASNQPQHF. The CDR3 coding sequence is TGTGCCAGCAGGCCTGCAGGGGCTAGCAATCAGCCCCAGCATTTT.

J is TRBJ1-4 and V is TRBV19; a weak D match, TRBD1 (6 bases). CDR3 length equals 13 residues. V was shortened by 5 bases and J by 8 bases, with 12 bases between the two germline ends. CDR1 is LNHDA, CDR2 SQIVND, per germline (reference sequence). The CDR3 sequence: CASSPTGTEKLFF. Here the CDR3 DNA reads TGTGCCAGTAGTCCGACCGGGACAGAAAAACTGTTTTTT.